This T cell receptor beta chain was sequenced during a study of blood T cell repertoires in COVID-19. Before being deemed recovered, Cohort 3 donors had two negative PCRs, clearance, or symptom resolution. With 7 bases removed from V and 7 bases from J, the gap between germline ends came to 26 bases. CDR3 length: 17 amino acids. CDR1 SEHNR and CDR2 FQNEAQ come from the germline V gene (reference sequence). In the original workflow: Estimation of nucleated cell counts was performed using reference gene primer amplification. TCRdb's table, derived via immunoSEQ multiplex PCR, lists solely in-frame clones and lacks some. Clonal size and the V and J genes are those of that table, whereas D and trimming came from the DNA. Of 150,000 or so clones detected, around 85% appear once; the ten largest clones hold about 10%.

The clonotype comes from a man aged 45 to 65 who had recovered from COVID-19. The sequencing sample was made of PBMCs or T cells enriched from blood (not recorded which). This rearrangement joins TRBV7-9 to TRBJ1-5; possibly TRBD1 for D (6 bases). CDR3 coding DNA: TGTGCCAGCACCACCAGGCAGCCGGCAGGGGATATGCAGCCCCAGCATTTT. This translates into CASTTRQPAGDMQPQHF.